The rows below give T cell receptor beta chains drawn from one sample of a study of OX40 agonist ivuxolimab in advanced cancers. The method was immunoSEQ multiplex PCR; TCRdb's version includes in-frame clones alone and lacks a portion of them. This sample has 23,000 or so clones, with nearly 85% found just once. The source material was CD4+ or CD8+ T cells sorted from blood, sampled in a trial of the OX40 agonist ivuxolimab. These receptors all stem from an adult with an advanced solid tumor such as melanoma, head and neck, liver or kidney cancer. Both conserved end residues are part of each CDR3. D genes are given only for firm matches. A row's size may be missing; if present it is once, few, many or a size class.

NA | TRBJ1-2 | NA | TRBV19 | CASSISGTAFYGYTF | TGTGCCAGTAGTATAAGTGGTACAGCTTTCTATGGCTACACCTTC
TRBD1 | TRBJ1-1 | once | TRBV19 | CASRRDRGLAEAFF | TGTGCCAGTAGGAGGGACAGGGGGCTCGCTGAAGCTTTCTTT
TRBD1 | TRBJ1-5 | medium-sized | TRBV13 | CASSSGQGNQPQHF | TGTGCCAGCAGCTCAGGACAGGGGAATCAGCCCCAGCATTTT
NA | TRBJ2-7 | NA | TRBV7-2 | CASSLYVRDTTYEQYF | TGTGCCAGCAGCTTATATGTCCGGGACACAACCTACGAGCAGTACTTC
TRBD1 | TRBJ1-1 | once | TRBV5-6 | CASSWGSGQLNTEAFF | TGTGCCAGCAGCTGGGGCTCGGGACAGTTGAACACTGAAGCTTTCTTT
NA | TRBJ2-7 | NA | TRBV29-1 | CSVANYPYEQYF | TGCAGCGTTGCTAACTACCCCTACGAGCAGTACTTC
NA | TRBJ2-6 | NA | TRBV6-5 | CASSLTSSGANVLTF | TGTGCCAGCAGCCTCACAAGCTCTGGGGCCAACGTCCTGACTTTC
NA | TRBJ2-1 | NA | TRBV11-2 | CASSPGKNEQFF | TGTGCCAGCAGCCCAGGAAAAAATGAGCAGTTCTTC
NA | TRBJ1-6 | NA | TRBV7-2 | CASSLGTRPSPLHF | TGTGCCAGCAGCTTAGGGACACGCCCTTCACCCCTCCACTTT
TRBD1 | TRBJ1-5 | NA | TRBV6-5 | CASSRQGGQPQHF | TGTGCCAGCAGCCGACAGGGCGGGCAGCCCCAGCATTTT
NA | TRBJ1-3 | NA | TRBV9 | CASSPEMGLLSSGNTIYF | TGTGCCAGCAGCCCAGAGATGGGTCTCCTGAGCTCTGGAAACACCATATATTTT
NA | TRBJ1-6 | few | TRBV27 | CASSSPGANSPLHF | TGTGCCAGCAGTTCCCCAGGGGCTAATTCACCCCTCCACTTT
NA | TRBJ2-4 | NA | TRBV27 | CASSSRQTIAKNIQYF | TGTGCCAGCAGTTCCCGACAGACTATAGCCAAAAACATTCAGTACTTC
NA | TRBJ1-2 | NA | TRBV11-2 | CASSQRGPANYGYTF | TGTGCCAGCAGCCAGCGGGGCCCAGCTAACTATGGCTACACCTTC
NA | TRBJ1-2 | NA | TRBV7-2 | CASSLAQSPYGYTF | TGTGCCAGCAGCTTAGCTCAGAGCCCCTATGGCTACACCTTC
TRBD1 | TRBJ2-5 | once | TRBV5-6 | CASSLSSPGQGWETQYF | TGTGCCAGCAGCTTATCAAGCCCGGGACAGGGTTGGGAGACCCAGTACTTC
NA | TRBJ2-7 | NA | TRBV13 | CASSRVRGEEQYF | TGTGCCAGCAGCCGGGTGAGGGGGGAAGAGCAGTACTTC
TRBD2 | TRBJ2-7 | NA | TRBV5-5 | CASSLAGGPDEQYF | TGTGCCAGCAGCTTAGCGGGGGGGCCCGACGAGCAGTACTTC
NA | TRBJ2-4 | NA | TRBV4-3 | CASSRTPEGPEVAKNIQYF | TGCGCCAGCAGCCGAACCCCCGAGGGCCCCGAAGTAGCCAAAAACATTCAGTACTTC
NA | TRBJ2-3 | NA | TRBV10-1 | CASSANLLDSDTQYF | TGCGCCAGCAGTGCGAACTTACTAGATTCAGATACGCAGTATTTT
NA | TRBJ2-3 | NA | TRBV27 | CASSPRSGGTDTQYF | TGTGCCAGCAGCCCCCGATCCGGTGGCACAGATACGCAGTATTTT
NA | TRBJ2-1 | NA | TRBV7-9 | CASTLPGAYNEQFF | TGTGCCAGCACCCTCCCGGGGGCTTACAATGAGCAGTTCTTC
NA | TRBJ1-5 | NA | TRBV19 | CASSIQTQVPSNQPQHF | TGTGCCAGTAGTATACAAACCCAGGTACCCAGCAATCAGCCCCAGCATTTT
NA | TRBJ1-1 | NA | TRBV7-6 | CASSANPDGPEAFF | TGTGCCAGCAGCGCAAACCCGGATGGGCCTGAAGCTTTCTTT
NA | TRBJ1-1 | NA | TRBV4-3 | CASSQDRGLNTEAFF | TGCGCCAGCAGCCAAGACCGGGGCCTAAACACTGAAGCTTTCTTT
NA | TRBJ1-1 | few | TRBV4-3 | CASSQDQGTEAFF | TGCGCCAGCAGCCAAGATCAGGGGACTGAAGCTTTCTTT
TRBD2 | TRBJ2-5 | NA | TRBV6-5 | CASSYMGLVETQYF | TGTGCCAGCAGTTACATGGGACTAGTAGAGACCCAGTACTTC
NA | TRBJ1-5 | NA | TRBV6-5 | CASSSGGGVFQPQHF | TGTGCCAGCAGCTCCGGGGGCGGGGTGTTTCAGCCCCAGCATTTT
NA | TRBJ2-5 | NA | TRBV7-4 | CASSLGSGCRARRETQYF | TGTGCCAGCAGCTTAGGGAGTGGGTGTCGGGCGAGACGAGAGACCCAGTACTTC
TRBD2 | TRBJ2-5 | NA | TRBV14 | CASSHLAGSQETQYF | TGTGCCAGCAGCCATTTAGCGGGGTCACAAGAGACCCAGTACTTC
NA | TRBJ1-2 | NA | TRBV7-9 | CASSSSVGYTF | TGTGCCAGCAGCTCCAGTGTTGGCTACACCTTC
NA | TRBJ1-1 | NA | TRBV29-1 | CSVDTGSTEAFF | TGCAGCGTTGATACAGGGTCCACTGAAGCTTTCTTT
NA | TRBJ1-2 | NA | TRBV15 | CATSRVGIGVSVGYTF | TGTGCCACCAGCAGAGTCGGGATCGGAGTCTCGGTGGGCTACACCTTC
TRBD1 | TRBJ1-2 | NA | TRBV29-1 | CSSYTGGYYGYTF | TGCAGCTCATACACAGGGGGCTACTATGGCTACACCTTC
TRBD2 | TRBJ2-3 | NA | TRBV4-1 | CASSLSRGGPLADTQYF | TGCGCCAGCAGCCTTTCTCGCGGGGGGCCCCTCGCAGATACGCAGTATTTT
NA | TRBJ2-7 | once | TRBV7-6 | CASSLETSSYEQYF | TGTGCCAGCAGCTTAGAGACAAGCTCCTACGAGCAGTACTTC
NA | TRBJ1-1 | NA | TRBV27 | CASSLTLGPEAFF | TGTGCCAGCAGTTTAACCCTGGGGCCTGAAGCTTTCTTT
NA | TRBJ2-1 | NA | TRBV9 | CASSVDQSSYNEQFF | TGTGCCAGCAGCGTAGACCAGAGCTCCTACAATGAGCAGTTCTTC
NA | TRBJ1-6 | NA | TRBV5-8 | CASSTGQLNNSPLHF | TGTGCCAGCAGCACCGGACAGTTAAATAATTCACCCCTCCACTTT
NA | TRBJ1-3 | NA | TRBV28 | CATEQLSGNTIYF | TGTGCCACCGAACAGCTCTCTGGAAACACCATATATTTT
NA | TRBJ2-7 | NA | TRBV11-2 | CASSLEGKEQYF | TGTGCCAGCAGCTTAGAGGGGAAGGAGCAGTACTTC
TRBD1 | TRBJ2-3 | NA | TRBV13 | CASSSTGQVGDTQYF | TGTGCCAGCAGCTCGACGGGACAGGTGGGGGATACGCAGTATTTT
NA | TRBJ2-7 | NA | TRBV13 | CASSLGSPSGEQYF | TGTGCCAGCAGCTTAGGAAGCCCATCTGGGGAGCAGTACTTC
NA | TRBJ1-2 | NA | TRBV2 | CASRPPTDYGYTF | TGTGCCAGCAGACCCCCGACAGACTATGGCTACACCTTC
TRBD1 | TRBJ2-2 | medium-sized | TRBV2 | CASTSGTVYPGELFF | TGTGCCAGCACCTCCGGGACAGTGTACCCCGGGGAGCTGTTTTTT
TRBD1 | TRBJ1-1 | NA | TRBV5-1 | CASSPGTGRVEAFF | TGCGCCAGCAGCCCAGGGACAGGGAGGGTCGAAGCTTTCTTT
NA | TRBJ2-5 | medium-sized | TRBV5-5 | CASSPLQRYQETQYF | TGTGCCAGCAGCCCGCTACAGAGGTACCAAGAGACCCAGTACTTC
TRBD1 | TRBJ2-2 | NA | TRBV7-9 | CASRTGGVAGELFF | TGTGCCAGCAGAACAGGGGGTGTCGCCGGGGAGCTGTTTTTT
NA | TRBJ1-2 | NA | TRBV29-1 | CSVETGGGHTF | TGCAGCGTTGAGACAGGCGGGGGCCACACCTTC
NA | TRBJ1-6 | NA | TRBV5-1 | CASSLRDPVNSPLHF | TGCGCCAGCAGCCTCAGGGATCCAGTTAATTCACCCCTCCACTTT
NA | TRBJ2-1 | NA | TRBV5-5 | CASSLKRGGRDEQFF | TGTGCCAGCAGCCTAAAAAGGGGAGGCCGGGATGAGCAGTTCTTC
TRBD2 | TRBJ2-2 | NA | TRBV11-2 | CASSWGLIVGTGELFF | TGTGCCAGCAGCTGGGGACTAATCGTGGGGACCGGGGAGCTGTTTTTT
NA | TRBJ2-6 | NA | TRBV6-6 | CASSNDEVSGANVLTF | TGTGCCAGCAGTAACGATGAGGTATCTGGGGCCAACGTCCTGACTTTC